The 9 T cell receptor beta chains below were found in one sample sequenced in a study of blood T cell repertoires in COVID-19. Clones were sequenced by immunoSEQ multiplex PCR, and TCRdb holds only the in-frame ones, with some missing. The sample holds roughly 40,000 clones; around 87% are singletons and the top ten take approximately 20%. The sample consisted of peripheral blood. These receptors were collected from a man between 50 and 59 years old in a cohort sampled during active COVID-19.

The chain uses TRBV5-1 and TRBJ2-7, with a weak D call TRBD2 (5 bases). The germline V and J ends were trimmed by 0 bases and 2 bases, with 12 bases remaining between them. The CDR3 has 15 amino acids. Per germline, CDR1 SGHRS and CDR2 YFSETQ. CDR3 region: CASSLALSEAYEQYF. The CDR3 nucleotides are TGCGCCAGCAGCTTGGCCCTATCGGAGGCCTACGAGCAGTACTTC.

The chain employs TRBV5-1 and TRBJ1-1; D not resolved. The CDR3 spans 14 residues. V was pared by 0 bases and J by 1 base, with 7 bases between. Germline V lookup: CDR1 SGHRS, CDR2 YFSETQ. CDR3 DNA sequence: TGCGCCAGCAGCTTGGAGAACAGGAACACTGAAGCTTTCTTT. It translates to CASSLENRNTEAFF.

V and J are TRBV4-1 and TRBJ2-1; 7 bases are shared with TRBD1. In germline, CDR1 is MGHRA, CDR2 YSYEKL. The V segment lost 1 base and the J segment 2 bases; nucleotides outside the gene matches: 14. CDR3 size: 19 residues. CDR3 residues: CASSQAEGAWNLPYNEQFF. CDR3 DNA sequence: TGCGCCAGCAGCCAAGCCGAGGGGGCTTGGAACCTCCCCTACAATGAGCAGTTCTTC.

V gene TRBV12-3 or TRBV12-4 combines with J gene TRBJ1-5; D not certain. Deletions cut 2 bases from V and 7 bases from J, with 9 bases between. CDR3 size: 13 residues. The CDR3 here is CASSLQWRQPQHF. In DNA, the CDR3 is TGTGCCAGCAGTTTACAGTGGAGGCAGCCCCAGCATTTT.

This clone qualifies as large. The V and J genes are TRBV9 and TRBJ1-2, with 9 bases identical to TRBD1. The CDR3 is 17 residues long. V gave up 4 bases and J gave up 4 bases; unmatched junction bases: 14. Germline CDR1 is SGDLS and CDR2 is YYNGEE. The DNA for the CDR3 is TGTGCCAGCAGCCTAAGGAGGGACAGGGTTAGTTTCTATGGCTACACCTTC. This codes for CASSLRRDRVSFYGYTF.

This clone has just a few counts. V usage is TRBV4-1 and J usage is TRBJ2-7; TRBD1 aligns across 7 bases. The V segment lost 5 bases and the J segment 3 bases; nucleotides outside the gene matches: 7. CDR1 and CDR2 from the germline V gene are MGHRA and YSYEKL. The CDR3 covers 14 residues. The CDR3 nucleotides are TGCGCCAGCAGCTCAATGACAGGGAGCTACGAGCAGTACTTC. It translates to CASSSMTGSYEQYF.

This chain links TRBV30 with TRBJ1-1; 8 bases fit TRBD1. CDR3 length: 15 residues. V was clipped by 1 base and J by 1 base; unmatched bases: 5. Germline CDR1 GTSNPN, CDR2 SVGIG (reference sequence). CDR3 nucleotide sequence: TGTGCCTGGAGTGCCTACGACAGGGGGAACACTGAAGCTTTCTTT. It encodes CAWSAYDRGNTEAFF.

The chain uses TRBV5-1 and TRBJ2-2; possible D gene TRBD1, 5 bases. Germline CDR1 SGHRS, CDR2 YFSETQ. This CDR3 is built from 15 residues. Trimming took 0 bases from V and 2 from J, leaving 8 bases between them. In DNA form, the CDR3 reads TGCGCCAGCAGCTTGGGACAGCGCAACACCGGGGAGCTGTTTTTT. Its protein is CASSLGQRNTGELFF. Filled out from reference TRBV5-1 and TRBJ2-2, the complete variable domain reads KAGVTQTPRYLIKTRGQQVTLSCSPISGHRSVSWYQQTPGQGLQFLFEYFSETQRNKGNFPGRFSGRQFSNSRSEMNVSTLELGDSALYLCASSLGQRNTGELFFGEGSRLTVL.

The chain couples TRBV18 to TRBJ2-5; a possible D gene is TRBD1 (6 bases). With 5 bases removed from V and 5 bases from J, the gap between germline ends came to 9 bases. From germline, CDR1 is KGHSH and CDR2 LQKENI. CDR3 length equals 12 residues. CDR3 loop: CASSNRVETQYF. The DNA for the CDR3 is TGTGCCAGCTCAAACAGGGTTGAGACCCAGTACTTC. Looking up the rest from reference TRBV18 and TRBJ2-5 gives the full variable domain: NAGVMQNPRHLVRRRGQEARLRCSPMKGHSHVYWYRQLPEEGLKFMVYLQKENIIDESGMPKERFSAEFPKEGPSILRIQQVVRGDSAAYFCASSNRVETQYFGPGTRLLVL.